Listed below are T cell receptor beta chains from one sample, sequenced in a study of PD-1 blockade in classical Hodgkin lymphoma. The assay was immunoSEQ multiplex PCR, and TCRdb's table has in-frame clones only and misses some. The table has 50,000 to 85,000 clones, about two thirds seen once. The specimen was peripheral blood mononuclear cells (PBMCs), collected before the second cycle of nivolumab. These receptors all stem from a human donor with classical Hodgkin lymphoma. Both conserved end residues are part of each CDR3. A D gene is named only where the DNA matches it firmly. Where a row states a size, it is once, few, many or the class of an expanded clone; other rows omit it.

abundance: .
j_gene: TRBJ2-1
d_gene: .
v_gene: TRBV28
CDR3nt: TGTGCCAGCAGTCCAGAGTATCTGGAGAGCTCCTACAATGAGCAGTTCTTC
CDR3aa: CASSPEYLESSYNEQFF

abundance: .
j_gene: TRBJ2-3
d_gene: .
v_gene: TRBV18
CDR3nt: TGTGCCAGCTCACCGAGACTAGAGACGGGTAGCACAGATACGCAGTATTTT
CDR3aa: CASSPRLETGSTDTQYF

abundance: .
j_gene: TRBJ2-6
d_gene: .
v_gene: TRBV19
CDR3nt: TGTGCCAGTAGTATAAGCAGCTCTGGGGCCAACGTCCTGACTTTC
CDR3aa: CASSISSSGANVLTF

abundance: .
j_gene: TRBJ1-1
d_gene: .
v_gene: TRBV11-2
CDR3nt: TGTGCCAGCAGCCGCGGGATTTTGAACACTGAAGCTTTCTTT
CDR3aa: CASSRGILNTEAFF

abundance: .
j_gene: TRBJ1-2
d_gene: TRBD1
v_gene: TRBV15
CDR3nt: TGTGCCACCAGGCCAGGGGGAGAAGCTGGCTACACCTTC
CDR3aa: CATRPGGEAGYTF

abundance: once
j_gene: TRBJ1-4
d_gene: .
v_gene: TRBV7-9
CDR3nt: TGTGCCAGCAGCTTCTTGATCCAAACTGCAACTAATGAAAAACTGTTTTTT
CDR3aa: CASSFLIQTATNEKLFF

abundance: .
j_gene: TRBJ2-1
d_gene: TRBD1
v_gene: TRBV5-4
CDR3nt: TGTGCCAGCTCGGGACAGGGCAGTGAGCAGTTCTTC
CDR3aa: CASSGQGSEQFF

abundance: few
j_gene: TRBJ2-7
d_gene: TRBD2
v_gene: TRBV2
CDR3nt: TGTGCCAGCAGGGATACTAGCGGGGGGGAATACGAGCAGTACTTC
CDR3aa: CASRDTSGGEYEQYF

abundance: .
j_gene: TRBJ2-7
d_gene: .
v_gene: TRBV6-5
CDR3nt: TGTGCCAGCAGCTCACCGGGTACTTACGAGCAGTACTTC
CDR3aa: CASSSPGTYEQYF

abundance: .
j_gene: TRBJ2-1
d_gene: TRBD1
v_gene: TRBV9
CDR3nt: TGTGCCAGCAGCCTCCGGGACAGGGGGCTCGATGAGCAGTTCTTC
CDR3aa: CASSLRDRGLDEQFF

abundance: .
j_gene: TRBJ2-5
d_gene: TRBD1
v_gene: TRBV5-1
CDR3nt: TGCGCCAGCACAGACTGGGCAGGGGGACAAGAGACCCAGTACTTC
CDR3aa: CASTDWAGGQETQYF

abundance: .
j_gene: TRBJ1-6
d_gene: TRBD1
v_gene: TRBV2
CDR3nt: TGTGCCAGCAGTGAAGCGGGGGACAGGGGGCTTTCACCCCTCCACTTT
CDR3aa: CASSEAGDRGLSPLHF

abundance: .
j_gene: TRBJ1-2
d_gene: TRBD1
v_gene: TRBV5-1
CDR3nt: TGCGCCAGCAGCTTGGGACAGGGGAACTATGGCTACACCTTC
CDR3aa: CASSLGQGNYGYTF

abundance: few
j_gene: TRBJ1-4
d_gene: .
v_gene: TRBV28
CDR3nt: TGTGCCAGCAGCCCGGACGGGGAGGCGGAAAAACTGTTTTTT
CDR3aa: CASSPDGEAEKLFF

abundance: .
j_gene: TRBJ1-6
d_gene: .
v_gene: TRBV7-9
CDR3nt: TGTGCCAGCAGGGGGGTGGGAGGGTACAGATCCCTTGTGAATTCACCCCTCCACTTT
CDR3aa: CASRGVGGYRSLVNSPLHF

abundance: few
j_gene: TRBJ2-2
d_gene: .
v_gene: TRBV4-2
CDR3nt: TGTGCCAGCAGCCAAGGCCTACTTACCGGGGAGCTGTTTTTT
CDR3aa: CASSQGLLTGELFF

abundance: .
j_gene: TRBJ1-1
d_gene: TRBD1
v_gene: TRBV10-2
CDR3nt: TGCGCCAGCAGTGTGGGACAGGGGGACACTGAAGCTTTCTTT
CDR3aa: CASSVGQGDTEAFF

abundance: .
j_gene: TRBJ2-5
d_gene: TRBD2
v_gene: TRBV5-4
CDR3nt: TGTGCCAGCAGCGTGGGACTAGCGGGAGAAGAGACCCAGTACTTC
CDR3aa: CASSVGLAGEETQYF

abundance: .
j_gene: TRBJ1-4
d_gene: TRBD1
v_gene: TRBV19
CDR3nt: TGTGCCAGTACCCGGGAGACAGGGCGGGCAACTAATGAAAAACTGTTTTTT
CDR3aa: CASTRETGRATNEKLFF

abundance: .
j_gene: TRBJ2-1
d_gene: .
v_gene: TRBV5-6
CDR3nt: TGTGCCAGCAGCTTCAAAGGGTACAATGAGCAGTTCTTC
CDR3aa: CASSFKGYNEQFF

abundance: .
j_gene: TRBJ2-3
d_gene: TRBD2
v_gene: TRBV9
CDR3nt: TGTGCCAGCAGCGTAGCTGGCGGGGGTAGCACAGATACGCAGTATTTT
CDR3aa: CASSVAGGGSTDTQYF

abundance: .
j_gene: TRBJ2-7
d_gene: .
v_gene: TRBV29-1
CDR3nt: TGCAGCGTTTTGACTGGCTACGGGCAGTACTTC
CDR3aa: CSVLTGYGQYF

abundance: .
j_gene: TRBJ2-3
d_gene: TRBD1
v_gene: TRBV5-1
CDR3nt: TGCGCCAGCAGTATACAGGGGGACCCCCTCACAGATACGCAGTATTTT
CDR3aa: CASSIQGDPLTDTQYF

abundance: .
j_gene: TRBJ2-1
d_gene: TRBD1
v_gene: TRBV5-6
CDR3nt: TGTGCCAGCAGCGGTACAGGGGGCCCATACAATGAGCAGTTCTTC
CDR3aa: CASSGTGGPYNEQFF

abundance: .
j_gene: TRBJ1-1
d_gene: TRBD1
v_gene: TRBV25-1
CDR3nt: TGTGCCAGCAGTGAACAGGGGGCGCAAGCTGAAGCTTTCTTT
CDR3aa: CASSEQGAQAEAFF

abundance: .
j_gene: TRBJ1-2
d_gene: TRBD1
v_gene: TRBV2
CDR3nt: TGTGCCAGCAGTGTCGGACAGGGATTACGCTACACCTTC
CDR3aa: CASSVGQGLRYTF

abundance: .
j_gene: TRBJ2-3
d_gene: TRBD1
v_gene: TRBV15
CDR3nt: TGTGCCACCAGCAGTAGGGACAGGGGGCGCACAGATACGCAGTATTTT
CDR3aa: CATSSRDRGRTDTQYF

abundance: .
j_gene: TRBJ2-2
d_gene: TRBD2
v_gene: TRBV2
CDR3nt: TGTGCCAGCCAGGGGGCGACTAGCGGGAGGCTCGCGAACACCGGGGAGCTGTTTTTT
CDR3aa: CASQGATSGRLANTGELFF

abundance: .
j_gene: TRBJ2-1
d_gene: .
v_gene: TRBV7-3
CDR3nt: TGTGCCAGCAGCTTATTGTCGGGAATCGGTACCTACAATGAGCAGTTCTTC
CDR3aa: CASSLLSGIGTYNEQFF

abundance: .
j_gene: TRBJ1-2
d_gene: .
v_gene: TRBV13
CDR3nt: TGTGCCAGCAGCTTAGCTGGGGAGGCCTCCTATGGCTACACCTTC
CDR3aa: CASSLAGEASYGYTF

abundance: .
j_gene: TRBJ1-5
d_gene: .
v_gene: TRBV23-1
CDR3nt: TGCGCCAGCAGTCAATCAGAGGGGCCAGTTCAGGGGCGTGATCAGCCCCAGCATTTT
CDR3aa: CASSQSEGPVQGRDQPQHF

abundance: few
j_gene: TRBJ1-6
d_gene: .
v_gene: TRBV27
CDR3nt: TGTGCCAGCAGTTTCGACAGTTCCTCACCCCTCCACTTT
CDR3aa: CASSFDSSSPLHF

abundance: few
j_gene: TRBJ2-1
d_gene: .
v_gene: TRBV7-9
CDR3nt: TGTGCCAGCAGCCTCCTAGCAGTCTCCTACAATGAGCAGTTCTTC
CDR3aa: CASSLLAVSYNEQFF

abundance: .
j_gene: TRBJ1-4
d_gene: .
v_gene: TRBV18
CDR3nt: TGTGCCAGCCCACCCCTCGGACGGACCGCAACTAATGAAAAACTGTTTTTT
CDR3aa: CASPPLGRTATNEKLFF